This paragraph covers one TCR beta chain sequence. The data stem from a study of resident and recirculating memory T cells in vitiligo. Study-wide context: Whole samples, not sorted cells, were homogenized and used for genomic DNA extraction.

Sequencing was performed with immunoSEQ multiplex PCR; in TCRdb, only in-frame clones are kept and a portion is missing. The sample lists fewer than 80,000 clones; approximately 90% were seen once. No patient showed confetti depigmentation, a clinical sign of active disease. The source material was blood. The receptor was isolated from a male donor with vitiligo.

The DNA for the CDR3 is TGTGCCAGCAGCGTCCTGGGGGGCGAGCAGTACTTC. Its protein product is CASSVLGGEQYF. The chain has TRBV7-6 and TRBJ2-7; maybe TRBD2 (6 bases). The germline gives CDR1 SGHVS, CDR2 FNYEAQ. The CDR3 is made up of 12 amino acids. Trimming left V 5 bases short and J 6 bases short, with 11 bases between.